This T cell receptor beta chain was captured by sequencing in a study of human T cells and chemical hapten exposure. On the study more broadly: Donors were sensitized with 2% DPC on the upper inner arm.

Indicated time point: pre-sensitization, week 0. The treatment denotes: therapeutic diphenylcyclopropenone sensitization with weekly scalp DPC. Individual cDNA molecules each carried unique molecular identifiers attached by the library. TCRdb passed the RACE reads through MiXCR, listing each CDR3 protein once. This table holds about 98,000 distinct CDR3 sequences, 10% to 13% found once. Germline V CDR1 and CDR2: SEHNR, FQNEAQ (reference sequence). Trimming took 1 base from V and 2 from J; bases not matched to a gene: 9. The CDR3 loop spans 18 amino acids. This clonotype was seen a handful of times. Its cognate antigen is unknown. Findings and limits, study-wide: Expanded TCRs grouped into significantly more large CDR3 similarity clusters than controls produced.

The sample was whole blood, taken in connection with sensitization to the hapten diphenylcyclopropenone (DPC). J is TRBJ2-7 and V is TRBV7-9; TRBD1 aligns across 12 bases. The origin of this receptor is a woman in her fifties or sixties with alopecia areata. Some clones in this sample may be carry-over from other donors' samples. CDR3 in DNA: TGTGCCAGCAGCTTAGGCGGGACAGGGGGCCCCATTACCTACGAGCAGTACTTC. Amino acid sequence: CASSLGGTGGPITYEQYF.